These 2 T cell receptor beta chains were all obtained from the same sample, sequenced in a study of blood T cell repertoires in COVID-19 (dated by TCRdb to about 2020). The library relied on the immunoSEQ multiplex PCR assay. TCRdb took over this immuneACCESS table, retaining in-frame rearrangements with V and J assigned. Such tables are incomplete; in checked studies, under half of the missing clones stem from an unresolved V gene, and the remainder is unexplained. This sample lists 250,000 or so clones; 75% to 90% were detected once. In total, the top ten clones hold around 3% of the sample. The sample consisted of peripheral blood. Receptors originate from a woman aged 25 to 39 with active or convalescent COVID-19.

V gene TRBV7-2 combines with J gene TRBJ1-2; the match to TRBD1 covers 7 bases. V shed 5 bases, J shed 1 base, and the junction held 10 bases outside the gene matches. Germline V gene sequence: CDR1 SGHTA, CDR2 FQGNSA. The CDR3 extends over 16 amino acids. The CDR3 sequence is CASSPGPGGNNYGYTF. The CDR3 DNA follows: TGTGCCAGCAGCCCCGGTCCAGGGGGAAATAACTATGGCTACACCTTC.

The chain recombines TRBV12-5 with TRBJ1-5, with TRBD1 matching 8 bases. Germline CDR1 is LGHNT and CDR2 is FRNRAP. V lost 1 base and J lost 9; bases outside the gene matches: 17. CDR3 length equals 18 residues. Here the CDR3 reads CASGLGREDRDSRGPQHF. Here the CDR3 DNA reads TGTGCTAGTGGTTTGGGCCGCGAGGACAGGGACTCCCGGGGGCCCCAGCATTTT.